This is a list of T cell receptor beta chains from one sample in a study of siplizumab effects on memory and regulatory T cells. Clones were sequenced by immunoSEQ multiplex PCR, and TCRdb holds only the in-frame ones, with some missing. The table has approximately 50,000 clones, roughly 93% seen once. The specimen sequenced was CD8+ T cells sorted from blood. These receptors all come from a human donor in good health. Both conserved end residues are part of each CDR3. A D gene is named only where the DNA matches it firmly. For some rows the clone size is stated as once, few or many, or as a class when expanded; others skip it.

d_call: .
clone_size: once
j_call: TRBJ1-5
v_call: TRBV6-1
cdr3_aa: CASSPVGELNQPQHF
cdr3_nt: TGTGCCAGCAGTCCGGTCGGGGAACTCAATCAGCCCCAGCATTTT

d_call: .
clone_size: .
j_call: TRBJ2-1
v_call: TRBV7-9
cdr3_aa: CASSLSNEQFF
cdr3_nt: TGTGCCAGCAGCCTCTCCAATGAGCAGTTCTTC

d_call: .
clone_size: once
j_call: TRBJ2-1
v_call: TRBV7-9
cdr3_aa: CASSSHKGEGADEQFF
cdr3_nt: TGTGCCAGCAGCTCCCATAAGGGGGAGGGGGCCGATGAGCAGTTCTTC

d_call: .
clone_size: .
j_call: TRBJ1-1
v_call: TRBV7-2
cdr3_aa: CASSVSVGGYTEAFF
cdr3_nt: TGTGCCAGCAGCGTTTCGGTCGGAGGGTACACTGAAGCTTTCTTT

d_call: TRBD2
clone_size: .
j_call: TRBJ2-7
v_call: TRBV27
cdr3_aa: CASSSTWGGSGYEQYF
cdr3_nt: TGTGCCAGCAGTTCCACGTGGGGCGGGAGTGGGTACGAGCAGTACTTC

d_call: .
clone_size: .
j_call: TRBJ2-1
v_call: TRBV5-4
cdr3_aa: CASSYRGGLAMIEQFF
cdr3_nt: TGTGCCAGCAGTTATCGAGGTGGTCTAGCTATGATTGAGCAGTTCTTC

d_call: .
clone_size: .
j_call: TRBJ2-7
v_call: TRBV9
cdr3_aa: CASSVGGALGDEQYF
cdr3_nt: TGTGCCAGCAGCGTTGGGGGGGCTCTCGGCGACGAGCAGTACTTC

d_call: .
clone_size: once
j_call: TRBJ2-7
v_call: TRBV6-5
cdr3_aa: CASRRGDPYEQYF
cdr3_nt: TGTGCCAGCAGGCGCGGGGACCCTTACGAGCAGTACTTC

d_call: .
clone_size: .
j_call: TRBJ2-1
v_call: TRBV4-2
cdr3_aa: CASSQGAVNNEQFF
cdr3_nt: TGTGCCAGCAGCCAAGGGGCGGTCAACAATGAGCAGTTCTTC

d_call: .
clone_size: once
j_call: TRBJ2-1
v_call: TRBV5-1
cdr3_aa: CASSLMGLLYNEQFF
cdr3_nt: TGCGCCAGCAGCTTGATGGGCCTCCTTTACAATGAGCAGTTCTTC

d_call: .
clone_size: .
j_call: TRBJ2-1
v_call: TRBV2
cdr3_aa: CASRKDISSYNEQFF
cdr3_nt: TGTGCCAGCAGGAAGGACATAAGCTCCTACAATGAGCAGTTCTTC

d_call: TRBD1
clone_size: .
j_call: TRBJ1-5
v_call: TRBV28
cdr3_aa: CASSFPGQGVIQPQHF
cdr3_nt: TGTGCCAGCAGTTTTCCCGGACAGGGGGTTATTCAGCCCCAGCATTTT

d_call: TRBD2
clone_size: .
j_call: TRBJ2-7
v_call: TRBV4-1
cdr3_aa: CASSPPEVAGGLQQYF
cdr3_nt: TGCGCCAGCAGCCCCCCGGAGGTAGCGGGAGGCCTGCAGCAGTACTTC

d_call: .
clone_size: .
j_call: TRBJ2-3
v_call: TRBV6-4
cdr3_aa: CASSDGGSPGDTQYF
cdr3_nt: TGTGCCAGCAGTGACGGGGGGAGTCCTGGAGATACGCAGTATTTT

d_call: .
clone_size: once
j_call: TRBJ1-2
v_call: TRBV13
cdr3_aa: CASSLNPRAVQGYGYTF
cdr3_nt: TGTGCCAGCAGCTTAAACCCTAGAGCCGTTCAGGGCTATGGCTACACCTTC

d_call: .
clone_size: .
j_call: TRBJ1-4
v_call: TRBV11-2
cdr3_aa: CASSLMGFNEKLFF
cdr3_nt: TGTGCCAGCAGCTTAATGGGATTTAATGAAAAACTGTTTTTT

d_call: .
clone_size: .
j_call: TRBJ2-7
v_call: TRBV6-5
cdr3_aa: CASSSIQGTGEQYF
cdr3_nt: TGTGCCAGCAGTTCCATACAGGGTACAGGGGAGCAGTACTTC

d_call: .
clone_size: .
j_call: TRBJ1-1
v_call: TRBV7-9
cdr3_aa: CASSLAREAEAFF
cdr3_nt: TGTGCCAGCAGCTTAGCGCGGGAGGCTGAAGCTTTCTTT

d_call: .
clone_size: .
j_call: TRBJ2-7
v_call: TRBV27
cdr3_aa: CASSFTSGDYEQYF
cdr3_nt: TGTGCCAGCAGTTTTACATCCGGGGACTACGAGCAGTACTTC

d_call: .
clone_size: .
j_call: TRBJ2-1
v_call: TRBV11-2
cdr3_aa: CASSLDPWESSYNEQFF
cdr3_nt: TGTGCCAGCAGCTTAGACCCCTGGGAAAGCTCCTACAATGAGCAGTTCTTC

d_call: TRBD1
clone_size: .
j_call: TRBJ1-2
v_call: TRBV10-2
cdr3_aa: CASSAGTGTPYGYTF
cdr3_nt: TGCGCCAGCAGCGCCGGGACAGGAACTCCCTATGGCTACACCTTC

d_call: .
clone_size: once
j_call: TRBJ2-3
v_call: TRBV7-9
cdr3_aa: CASNLDIAPDTQYF
cdr3_nt: TGTGCCAGCAACCTGGACATAGCGCCGGATACGCAGTATTTT

d_call: .
clone_size: .
j_call: TRBJ2-7
v_call: TRBV11-2
cdr3_aa: CASSLDKVLPGVYEQYF
cdr3_nt: TGTGCCAGCAGCTTAGATAAAGTGCTACCAGGAGTCTACGAGCAGTACTTC

d_call: .
clone_size: .
j_call: TRBJ2-5
v_call: TRBV28
cdr3_aa: CASSGSTETQYF
cdr3_nt: TGTGCCAGCAGTGGTTCTACAGAGACCCAGTACTTC

d_call: .
clone_size: .
j_call: TRBJ1-1
v_call: TRBV4-1
cdr3_aa: CASSQARTSNTEAFF
cdr3_nt: TGCGCCAGCAGCCAAGCAAGGACTTCGAACACTGAAGCTTTCTTT

d_call: TRBD1
clone_size: .
j_call: TRBJ2-1
v_call: TRBV11-3
cdr3_aa: CASSLWPRQGSGGEQFF
cdr3_nt: TGTGCCAGCAGTCTCTGGCCCAGACAGGGGTCAGGCGGTGAGCAGTTCTTC

d_call: .
clone_size: .
j_call: TRBJ2-7
v_call: TRBV9
cdr3_aa: CASSEDQGSHEQYF
cdr3_nt: TGTGCCAGCAGCGAAGACCAGGGCAGCCACGAGCAGTACTTC

d_call: TRBD2
clone_size: .
j_call: TRBJ2-7
v_call: TRBV5-6
cdr3_aa: CASSWTSGAYEQYF
cdr3_nt: TGTGCCAGCAGCTGGACTAGCGGTGCCTACGAGCAGTACTTC

d_call: TRBD2
clone_size: .
j_call: TRBJ2-7
v_call: TRBV27
cdr3_aa: CASSSRDYMGGNEQYF
cdr3_nt: TGTGCCAGCAGTTCCCGGGACTACATGGGAGGGAACGAGCAGTACTTC

d_call: .
clone_size: .
j_call: TRBJ1-1
v_call: TRBV27
cdr3_aa: CASSLLGNTEAFF
cdr3_nt: TGTGCCAGCAGCCTACTGGGGAACACTGAAGCTTTCTTT

d_call: .
clone_size: .
j_call: TRBJ2-7
v_call: TRBV18
cdr3_aa: CASSQPGPGDEQYF
cdr3_nt: TGTGCCAGCTCACAACCGGGTCCGGGCGACGAGCAGTACTTC

d_call: .
clone_size: .
j_call: TRBJ1-1
v_call: TRBV5-6
cdr3_aa: CASSNAPDRGTEAFF
cdr3_nt: TGTGCCAGCAGCAACGCCCCGGACAGAGGCACTGAAGCTTTCTTT

d_call: TRBD1
clone_size: .
j_call: TRBJ1-4
v_call: TRBV9
cdr3_aa: CASSVAGQPTNEKLFF
cdr3_nt: TGTGCCAGCAGCGTAGCGGGACAGCCAACTAATGAAAAACTGTTTTTT

d_call: TRBD2
clone_size: .
j_call: TRBJ2-3
v_call: TRBV29-1
cdr3_aa: CSVEEASGSSDTQYF
cdr3_nt: TGCAGCGTTGAAGAGGCTAGCGGGAGTTCAGATACGCAGTATTTT

d_call: .
clone_size: .
j_call: TRBJ2-6
v_call: TRBV13
cdr3_aa: CASSPPGYGANVLTF
cdr3_nt: TGTGCCAGCAGCCCCCCAGGTTATGGGGCCAACGTCCTGACTTTC

d_call: .
clone_size: .
j_call: TRBJ2-5
v_call: TRBV11-2
cdr3_aa: CASSLQASQETQYF
cdr3_nt: TGTGCCAGCAGCTTACAGGCGTCCCAAGAGACCCAGTACTTC

d_call: TRBD1
clone_size: .
j_call: TRBJ2-1
v_call: TRBV19
cdr3_aa: CASSRRPSDRVYNIEQFF
cdr3_nt: TGTGCCAGTAGTAGGAGACCGTCGGACAGGGTATACAATATAGAGCAGTTCTTC

d_call: .
clone_size: .
j_call: TRBJ2-2
v_call: TRBV30
cdr3_aa: CACTAYTGELFF
cdr3_nt: TGTGCCTGTACAGCTTACACCGGGGAGCTGTTTTTT

d_call: TRBD2
clone_size: .
j_call: TRBJ2-2
v_call: TRBV5-1
cdr3_aa: CASSHTNGGETGELFF
cdr3_nt: TGCGCCAGCAGCCATACTAATGGGGGGGAGACCGGGGAGCTGTTTTTT

d_call: TRBD1
clone_size: .
j_call: TRBJ1-2
v_call: TRBV27
cdr3_aa: CASSPAGTVTYGYTF
cdr3_nt: TGTGCCAGCAGTCCCGCCGGGACAGTTACCTATGGCTACACCTTC

d_call: TRBD2
clone_size: .
j_call: TRBJ2-1
v_call: TRBV7-9
cdr3_aa: CASSEAGLSYNEQFF
cdr3_nt: TGTGCCAGCAGTGAAGCGGGGCTATCCTACAATGAGCAGTTCTTC

d_call: .
clone_size: .
j_call: TRBJ1-3
v_call: TRBV19
cdr3_aa: CASSTYGRSSGNTIYF
cdr3_nt: TGTGCCAGTAGTACTTACGGACGGAGCTCTGGAAACACCATATATTTT

d_call: .
clone_size: .
j_call: TRBJ2-1
v_call: TRBV9
cdr3_aa: CASSGNNEQFF
cdr3_nt: TGTGCCAGCAGCGGAAACAATGAGCAGTTCTTC

d_call: .
clone_size: .
j_call: TRBJ2-4
v_call: TRBV6-1
cdr3_aa: CASSVNGDIQYF
cdr3_nt: TGTGCCAGCAGTGTGAATGGGGACATTCAGTACTTC

d_call: TRBD2
clone_size: once
j_call: TRBJ2-3
v_call: TRBV30
cdr3_aa: CAWSVDGGSGADTQYF
cdr3_nt: TGTGCCTGGAGTGTGGACGGCGGGAGTGGCGCGGATACGCAGTATTTT

d_call: .
clone_size: .
j_call: TRBJ2-7
v_call: TRBV15
cdr3_aa: CATSRKNRDEQYF
cdr3_nt: TGTGCCACCAGCAGAAAAAACAGGGACGAGCAGTACTTC

d_call: .
clone_size: .
j_call: TRBJ2-7
v_call: TRBV20-1
cdr3_aa: CSASVQAEQYF
cdr3_nt: TGCAGTGCTAGTGTCCAGGCCGAGCAGTACTTC

d_call: .
clone_size: .
j_call: TRBJ2-5
v_call: TRBV9
cdr3_aa: CASSENLAFGETQYF
cdr3_nt: TGTGCCAGCAGCGAAAATTTGGCCTTTGGGGAGACCCAGTACTTC

d_call: .
clone_size: .
j_call: TRBJ1-1
v_call: TRBV5-1
cdr3_aa: CASTDVGARNTEAFF
cdr3_nt: TGCGCCAGCACCGACGTCGGGGCCCGAAACACTGAAGCTTTCTTT

d_call: .
clone_size: .
j_call: TRBJ2-1
v_call: TRBV28
cdr3_aa: CASSLVGADNEQFF
cdr3_nt: TGTGCCAGCAGTTTAGTAGGGGCGGACAATGAGCAGTTCTTC

d_call: .
clone_size: .
j_call: TRBJ2-7
v_call: TRBV5-6
cdr3_aa: CASTDNYEQYF
cdr3_nt: TGTGCCAGCACCGATAATTACGAGCAGTACTTC